A single sample gave rise to the 26 T cell receptor beta chains below, sequenced in a study of CD8 T cells in Susac syndrome. A quantity of about 0.5 to 1 ug RNA underwent reverse transcription using random hexamers. TCRdb ran MiXCR on the immunoSEQ multiplex PCR reads and lists one entry per CDR3 protein. The sample comprises 71,000 or so distinct CDR3 sequences, 96% of which are singletons, and around 0.11% rests with the top ten. Sequencing was performed on CD4+ T cells from PBMCs. The receptors derive from a human donor with multiple sclerosis.

J is TRBJ2-1 and V is TRBV5-6; D possibly uses TRBD1 or TRBD2 (5 bases each). Per the germline V gene, CDR1 is SGHDT and CDR2 is YYEEEE. V lost 1 base, J lost 5 bases, and 13 bases lay in between. CDR3 size: 15 residues. The CDR3 sequence is CASSLRRGAHNEQFF. The DNA for the CDR3 is TGTGCCAGCAGCTTGAGACGGGGCGCCCACAATGAGCAGTTCTTC.

The chain couples TRBV13 to TRBJ2-7; TRBD1 aligns across 10 bases. Germline V gene sequence: CDR1 PRHDT, CDR2 FYEKMQ (reference sequence). This CDR3 is 14 amino acids long. The V gene end was trimmed by 1 base and the J gene end by 5 bases; junction bases not matched to a gene: 2. CDR3: CASSLVGQGNEQYF. DNA of the CDR3: TGTGCCAGCAGCTTAGTGGGACAGGGGAACGAGCAGTACTTC.

This clonotype appeared once. The chain links TRBV29-1 to TRBJ2-1; D is perhaps TRBD1 (6 bases). V was trimmed by 4 bases and J by 2 bases, leaving 9 bases between them. Germline V lookup: CDR1 SQVTM, CDR2 ANQGSEA. This CDR3 is 13 amino acids long. The CDR3 loop is CSVVTGTYNEQFF. DNA for the CDR3: TGCAGCGTTGTAACAGGGACCTACAATGAGCAGTTCTTC.

The sample holds one count of this clonotype. The genes are TRBV3-1 and TRBJ2-1; D gene ambiguous. This CDR3 contains 15 residues. Germline loops: CDR1 LGHDT, CDR2 YNNKEL (reference sequence). V lost 2 bases and J lost 2, with 10 bases in between. CDR3 bases: TGTGCCAGCAGCCAAATGGTGGAGCCCTACAATGAGCAGTTCTTC. Protein: CASSQMVEPYNEQFF.

The chain has TRBV20-1 and TRBJ1-6, with D maybe TRBD1 (5 bases). CDR3 length: 14 amino acids. Trimming took off 6 bases at V and 2 bases at J, with 11 bases between the two ends. Germline V gives CDR1 DFQATT, CDR2 SNEGSKA (reference sequence). The CDR3 reads CSATGTPYNSPLHF. The CDR3 DNA sequence: TGCAGTGCCACCGGGACCCCCTATAATTCACCCCTCCACTTT.

The chain employs TRBV4-2 and TRBJ2-1; 8 nucleotides match TRBD2. Germline V CDR1 and CDR2: LGHNA, YNFKEQ. The CDR3 covers 16 residues. The J segment lost 2 bases and the V segment lost 1 base, leaving 4 bases of the junction unmatched. The CDR3 bases are TGTGCCAGCAGCCAAGTAGGGACTAGTGCCTACAATGAGCAGTTCTTC. Translated: CASSQVGTSAYNEQFF.

This chain uses TRBV6-5 with TRBJ2-7, with D perhaps matching TRBD2 (7 bases). The germline V and J ends were trimmed by 0 bases and 4 bases, with 13 bases remaining between them. The germline V gene has CDR1 MNHEY and CDR2 SVGAGI. The CDR3 contains 15 residues. The CDR3: CASSYSAGEGYEQYF. In DNA form, the CDR3 reads TGTGCCAGCAGTTACTCCGCAGGGGAGGGGTACGAGCAGTACTTC.

The J gene is TRBJ2-1, the V gene TRBV5-1, with D hard to call. The germline V gene has CDR1 SGHRS and CDR2 YFSETQ. The CDR3 extends over 12 amino acids. The germline V and J ends were trimmed by 0 bases and 10 bases, with 8 bases remaining between them. The CDR3 nucleotides are TGCGCCAGCAGCTTGGACCTTGTAGAGCAGTTCTTC. This sequence encodes CASSLDLVEQFF. Based on the CDR3 plus reference TRBV5-1 and TRBJ2-1, the full variable domain is KAGVTQTPRYLIKTRGQQVTLSCSPISGHRSVSWYQQTPGQGLQFLFEYFSETQRNKGNFPGRFSGRQFSNSRSEMNVSTLELGDSALYLCASSLDLVEQFFGPGTRLTVL.

J is TRBJ2-7 and V is TRBV7-8; 7 nucleotides line up with TRBD1. Trimming took 1 base from V and 4 from J; bases not matched to a gene: 10. The CDR3 totals 16 residues. Germline V gene sequence: CDR1 SGHVS, CDR2 FQNEAQ. Here the CDR3 DNA reads TGTGCCAGCAGCTTAGGCCAGGGACAGATCTCTTACGAGCAGTACTTC. This codes for CASSLGQGQISYEQYF.

This clonotype has a single count. The V call is TRBV2, the J call TRBJ2-2; D call uncertain. This CDR3 is 13 amino acids long. Trimming cost V 5 bases and J 4 bases, with 8 bases left between them. Germline V CDR1 and CDR2: SNHLY, FYNNEI. The CDR3 spells CASSQGPTGELFF. The CDR3 nucleotides are TGTGCCAGCAGTCAAGGGCCCACCGGGGAGCTGTTTTTT.

This clonotype was seen once. This sequence joins TRBV24-1 and TRBJ2-1, with TRBD1 matching 8 bases. Germline V CDR1 and CDR2: KGHDR, SFDVKD. This CDR3 has 17 residues. The trim removed 4 bases at V and 5 bases at J, leaving 12 bases unmatched. CDR3 residues: CATSDQTRGQANNEQFF. The CDR3 DNA is TGTGCCACCAGTGACCAAACCCGGGGACAGGCAAACAATGAGCAGTTCTTC.

The V gene is TRBV21-1, the J gene TRBJ1-1; TRBD1 was called by the table and not checked on the DNA. TRBV21-1 is classified as a pseudogene. The CDR3 covers 14 residues. CDR3 coding DNA: TGTGCCAGCAGCCTACCGGACGAGGGAACTGAAGCTTTCTTT. Its translation is CASSLPDEGTEAFF.

CDR3 protein: CASSARTDTQYF. The CDR3 coding sequence is TGTGCCAGCAGTGCCCGCACAGATACGCAGTATTTT. The chain couples TRBV25-1 to TRBJ2-3, with no clear D. V lost 4 bases to trimming and J lost 1 base, with 3 bases between them. The germline V gene has CDR1 MGHDK and CDR2 SYGVNS. This CDR3 is built from 12 residues.

The genes are TRBV20-1 and TRBJ2-7; 8 bases are shared with TRBD2. CDR3 length: 15 residues. Germline loops: CDR1 DFQATT, CDR2 SNEGSKA (reference sequence). Trimming at V came to 0 bases and at J to 4 bases, leaving 8 bases not matched to a gene. CDR3 loop: CSARDRLAGLYEQYF. DNA of the CDR3: TGCAGTGCTAGAGATAGGCTAGCGGGCTTATACGAGCAGTACTTC.

The chain has TRBV30 and TRBJ2-6; the match to TRBD1 covers 7 bases. J gave up 0 bases and V 3 bases, and 5 bases lay outside the gene matches. CDR1 and CDR2 from the germline V gene are GTSNPN and SVGIG (reference sequence). The CDR3 extends over 16 amino acids. CDR3 region: CAWRGDRGSGANVLTF. The CDR3, as DNA: TGTGCCTGGAGGGGGGACAGAGGCTCTGGGGCCAACGTCCTGACTTTC.

This clonotype was found once. V usage is TRBV10-3 and J usage is TRBJ2-7; 7 bases map to TRBD2. The germline V gene encodes CDR1 ENHRY and CDR2 SYGVKD. The J segment lost 5 bases and the V segment lost 7 bases, leaving 11 bases of the junction unmatched. This CDR3 has 14 amino acids. The CDR3 reads CAITIPGGGNEQYF. The CDR3 nucleotides read TGTGCCATCACCATTCCGGGGGGTGGGAACGAGCAGTACTTC.

The V call is TRBV12-3 or TRBV12-4, the J call TRBJ2-3; D is possibly TRBD2 (5 bases). V was cut by 6 bases and J by 3 bases, with 13 bases left in between. The CDR3 runs 14 residues. In DNA, the CDR3 is TGTGCCAGCAGCCCCCAGCCGGGAACAGATACGCAGTATTTT. It translates to CASSPQPGTDTQYF.

The chain employs TRBV12-3 or TRBV12-4 and TRBJ1-1, with D tentatively TRBD1 (6 bases). The V gene lost 1 base and the J gene lost 2 bases, with 11 bases spanning the gap. This CDR3 spans 15 amino acids. The CDR3 loop is CASSLGGGGNTEAFF. The DNA for the CDR3 is TGTGCCAGCAGTTTAGGAGGAGGGGGTAACACTGAAGCTTTCTTT.

The rearrangement uses TRBV7-2 and TRBJ2-3; D not certain. Per the germline V gene, CDR1 is SGHTA and CDR2 is FQGNSA. Deletions cut 5 bases from V and 3 bases from J, with 3 bases between. The CDR3 has 11 amino acids. CDR3 coding DNA: TGTGCCAGCAGCGATACAGATACGCAGTATTTT. Residues: CASSDTDTQYF. The complete variable domain, with remaining parts taken from reference TRBV7-2 and TRBJ2-3, reads GAGVSQSPSNKVTEKGKDVELRCDPISGHTALYWYRQSLGQGLEFLIYFQGNSAPDKSGLPSDRFSAERTGGSVSTLTIQRTQQEDSAVYLCASSDTDTQYFGPGTRLTVL.

The V call is TRBV5-1, the J call TRBJ1-6; 7 bases align to TRBD1. The CDR3 is 16 residues long. The germline V gene has CDR1 SGHRS and CDR2 YFSETQ. With 0 bases clipped from V and 9 bases from J, the junction kept 9 bases outside the gene matches. The CDR3 protein is CASSLGPTGDVSPLHF. In DNA, the CDR3 is TGCGCCAGCAGCTTGGGCCCCACAGGGGACGTTTCACCCCTCCACTTT. The whole variable domain, remainder taken from reference TRBV5-1 and TRBJ1-6, is KAGVTQTPRYLIKTRGQQVTLSCSPISGHRSVSWYQQTPGQGLQFLFEYFSETQRNKGNFPGRFSGRQFSNSRSEMNVSTLELGDSALYLCASSLGPTGDVSPLHFGNGTRLTVT.

J is TRBJ2-7 and V is TRBV29-1, with a possible D match to TRBD1 (6 bases). Deletions cut 5 bases from V and 6 bases from J, with 17 bases between. The germline gives CDR1 SQVTM, CDR2 ANQGSEA. The CDR3 extends over 13 amino acids. CDR3 DNA sequence: TGCAGCGTTAGTGAGGCAGGGGACGGCGAGCAGTACTTC. This encodes CSVSEAGDGEQYF.

Only one count was recorded for this clonotype. The gene calls are TRBV20-1 and TRBJ1-2; D is unresolved. Germline lookup yields CDR1 DFQATT and CDR2 SNEGSKA (reference sequence). With 3 bases removed from V and 0 bases from J, the gap between germline ends came to 5 bases. This CDR3 contains 12 residues. The CDR3, as DNA: TGCAGTGCTAGTACAGCTAACTATGGCTACACCTTC. Translating it yields CSASTANYGYTF.

J is TRBJ1-2 and V is TRBV3-1, with D perhaps matching TRBD1 (5 bases). CDR3 length: 14 amino acids. Trimming removed 1 base from V and 4 bases from J, with 10 bases in between. Germline loops: CDR1 LGHDT, CDR2 YNNKEL (reference sequence). The CDR3 DNA sequence: TGTGCCAGCAGCCAAGGAGGGGACTCCTATGGCTACACCTTC. Translating gives CASSQGGDSYGYTF.

This rearrangement joins TRBV7-2 to TRBJ2-5; perhaps TRBD2 as D (7 bases). Germline values: CDR1 SGHTA, CDR2 FQGNSA. Trimming took 3 bases from V and 5 from J, leaving 13 bases between them. The CDR3 consists of 14 residues. CDR3 sequence: CASSFAGAGETQYF. In DNA form, the CDR3 reads TGTGCCAGCAGCTTCGCGGGGGCGGGGGAGACCCAGTACTTC.

The gene calls are TRBV15 and TRBJ2-1, with TRBD2 as a possible D gene (6 bases). The CDR3 loop spans 16 amino acids. V was cut by 3 bases and J by 4 bases, with 16 bases left in between. In germline, CDR1 is LNHNV, CDR2 YYDKDF (reference sequence). DNA for the CDR3: TGTGCCACCAGCAGCCCCGGGAGCTCATGGTACAATGAGCAGTTCTTC. Translating it yields CATSSPGSSWYNEQFF.

The chain uses TRBV29-1 and TRBJ2-5; 11 bases align to TRBD2. The J segment lost 1 base and the V segment lost 5 bases, leaving 6 bases of the junction unmatched. Germline V gene sequence: CDR1 SQVTM, CDR2 ANQGSEA. The CDR3 is 15 amino acids. CDR3 DNA: TGCAGCGTTCTCCTAGCGGGGGGAAGCCAAGAGACCCAGTACTTC. Its translation: CSVLLAGGSQETQYF.